Shown below are 10 T cell receptor beta chains from a single sample sequenced in a study of CD8 T cells in Susac syndrome (dated by TCRdb to between 2018 and 2021). Library prep was done by the immunoSEQ multiplex PCR assay. RNA was extracted using the RNeasy kit, and roughly 0.45 to 1 microgram was reverse transcribed with random hexamers. Through fastp at Q25 and MiXCR, TCRdb rebuilt clones from the public reads, retaining in-frame beta chains. Rows merge per CDR3 protein into single entries with the most common DNA and genes. This sample is represented by approximately 130,000 distinct CDR3 sequences; under 95% of them were singletons. Under 0.25% of the sample comes from the top ten. The specimen was CD8+ T cells from PBMCs. These receptors all stem from a human donor with multiple sclerosis.

The chain combines TRBV12-3 or TRBV12-4 with TRBJ2-7, with D tentatively TRBD2 (5 bases). The CDR3 has 13 residues. V lost 10 bases, J lost 4 bases, and 17 bases lay in between. Here the CDR3 DNA reads TGTGCCACCACGGCGGGCAGAAAATACGAGCAGTACTTC. It specifies CATTAGRKYEQYF.

The CDR3 spells CASSIITDTQYF. The CDR3, as DNA: TGTGCCAGCAGCATCATCACAGATACGCAGTATTTT. The chain combines TRBV9 with TRBJ2-3; D gene unclear. Trimming shortened V by 4 bases and J by 2 bases, and 5 bases separated the two germline ends. The CDR3 covers 12 residues. CDR1 and CDR2 from the germline V gene are SGDLS and YYNGEE. Based on the CDR3 plus reference TRBV9 and TRBJ2-3, the full variable domain is DSGVTQTPKHLITATGQRVTLRCSPRSGDLSVYWYQQSLDQGLQFLIQYYNGEERAKGNILERFSAQQFPDLHSELNLSSLELGDSALYFCASSIITDTQYFGPGTRLTVL.

The genes are TRBV10-1 and TRBJ1-1; D perhaps matches TRBD1 (5 bases). V was clipped by 3 bases and J by 4 bases, with 12 bases between them. Germline lookup yields CDR1 WNHNN and CDR2 SYGVQD (reference sequence). The CDR3 is 14 residues long. CDR3 sequence: CASSDPGLPTEAFF. The CDR3 DNA is TGCGCCAGCAGTGATCCAGGGCTCCCCACTGAAGCTTTCTTT.

The rearrangement joins TRBV28 to TRBJ1-4; no clear D. V lost 6 bases, J lost 8 bases, and 16 bases lay in between. This CDR3 is built from 14 residues. Germline V gene sequence: CDR1 MDHEN, CDR2 SYDVKM. CDR3 DNA: TGTGCCAGCAGCCCCAAGAGGGTCCGGGAAAAACTGTTTTTT. Translation: CASSPKRVREKLFF.

The chain recombines TRBV7-9 with TRBJ2-2, with TRBD2 as a possible D gene (6 bases). This CDR3 comprises 14 residues. Trimming pared 7 bases from V and 5 bases from J, leaving 14 bases between. CDR1 and CDR2 from the germline V gene are SEHNR and FQNEAQ (reference sequence). The chain's CDR3 is CASTSEGETGELFF. The CDR3 DNA follows: TGTGCCAGCACCTCGGAGGGAGAGACCGGGGAGCTGTTTTTT.

The gene calls are TRBV5-1 and TRBJ2-7; 7 bases are shared with TRBD1. V gave up 2 bases and J gave up 4 bases; unmatched junction bases: 15. The CDR3 runs 17 residues. From germline, CDR1 is SGHRS and CDR2 YFSETQ. CDR3 sequence reads: CASSFGDGQVGIYEQYF. The CDR3 DNA is TGCGCCAGCAGCTTTGGGGATGGACAGGTGGGGATATACGAGCAGTACTTC.

The V gene is TRBV27, the J gene TRBJ2-3; no definite D call. Germline V gene lookup returns CDR1 MNHEY and CDR2 SMNVEV (reference sequence). The CDR3 has 15 residues. V was shortened by 2 bases and J by 0 bases, with 9 bases between the two germline ends. As DNA, the CDR3 is TGTGCCAGCAGTTTAGGTCCAGGCAGCACAGATACGCAGTATTTT. Protein: CASSLGPGSTDTQYF.

Only one count was recorded for this clonotype. The chain has TRBV7-9 and TRBJ1-1; D is ambiguous. The V gene's germline CDR1 is SEHNR and CDR2 FQNEAQ (reference sequence). The CDR3 is 15 residues long. V lost 4 bases and J lost 1, with 13 bases in between. The CDR3 DNA reads as TGTGCCAGCAGCTCCAGGACGGCCGGGAACACTGAAGCTTTCTTT. It is translated as CASSSRTAGNTEAFF.

The V gene is TRBV5-6, the J gene TRBJ1-1, with TRBD1 as a possible D gene (6 bases). The CDR3 totals 14 residues. The V gene's germline CDR1 is SGHDT and CDR2 YYEEEE. V gave up 4 bases and J gave up 4 bases, with 14 bases separating them. In nucleotides, the CDR3 is TGTGCCAGCAGCGGCAGGGGAGAGACCACTGAAGCTTTCTTT. It translates to CASSGRGETTEAFF.

This clonotype was found once. This chain connects TRBV12-3 or TRBV12-4 to TRBJ1-4; 7 bases match TRBD1. CDR3 length: 15 residues. V trimming: 6 bases; J trimming: 4 bases; junction bases outside the gene matches: 8. CDR3 in DNA: TGTGCCAGCAGCTATCAGGGGGTTGGTAATGAAAAACTGTTTTTT. Translating gives CASSYQGVGNEKLFF.